The TCR beta chain under discussion was sequenced for a study of blood T cell repertoires in COVID-19 (dated by TCRdb to 2019 to 2021). In the study overall: Samples covering the acute and convalescent phases of COVID-19 were provided by collaborators in the United States, Italy and Spain. The material from the prospective study consisted of cDNA or gDNA derived from T cells, B-cell-depleted T cells, or PBMCs. Subjects who had been exposed to COVID-19, were actively infected with it, or had recovered from it provided the deeply sampled blood TCRbeta repertoires that made up the dataset. The repertoires were released in a freely available public database intended as a resource for research on the immune response to SARS-CoV-2. Samples came from the ongoing ImmuneRACE study (first 160 participants) plus 1,254 subjects from 6 global collaborators. The sample metadata nearly always contained a de-identified subject ID, COVID-19 status, age in years and sex. HLA class I and class II types, where available, came from metadata supplied by the sample provider rather than from assay-based typing.

As regards this clone: Its antigen is not yet known. No base quality information exists; no much larger clone differs at one position.

TCRbeta CDR3 regions were amplified from genomic DNA using the immunoSEQ Assay, a bias-controlled multiplex PCR. In the paper's pipeline: Nucleated cell counts per sample were estimated from amplification of reference gene primers within the assay. Sequence reads were collapsed and filtered to measure the absolute abundance of every unique TCRbeta CDR3 rearrangement. For each sample, productive Simpson clonality was calculated by taking the square root of Simpson's diversity index across productive rearrangements. What TCRdb holds here is the immuneACCESS table cut down to in-frame rearrangements. Part of the clones is not present; checked against another copy, under half of the missing clones reflect an unresolved V gene, and the others are unexplained. Clone size and the V and J calls come from that table; the DNA yielded D and trimming. Present in this sample are just over 300,000 clones, around nine tenths of which were seen just once. The top ten constitute roughly a tenth of the sample.

In the prospective study, participants were 18 to 89 years old, resided in approximately 25 geographic areas of the United States, and were enrolled through a virtual design. To assign participants to cohorts, the prospective study relied on clinical history that participants themselves reported in a screening survey and a study questionnaire. ImmuneRACE Cohort 3 recovered participants were defined by two consecutive negative NP/OP PCR tests, healthcare professional clearance, or symptom resolution. In the prospective study, mobile phlebotomists collected whole blood, serum and a nasopharyngeal or oropharyngeal swab from each participant. Prospective study participants could optionally give additional blood draws and questionnaires over an approximately 2-month period. Prospective study blood samples were shipped either frozen or at room temperature before DNA extraction. V has 5 bases trimmed and J has 1 base trimmed; junction bases matching no gene number 1. Based on the germline V gene (reference sequence), the CDR1 and CDR2 sequences are SEHNR and FQNEAQ. The CDR3 has 13 amino acids, counting the end cysteine and phenylalanine. Only CDR3 DNA remains: 39 bases, in frame from the first base.

Points the paper makes about the study in general: The amount of clinical and demographic metadata varied by source and participant and was provided uncurated.

The sequence joins TRBV7-9 to TRBJ2-7, with 8 middle bases fitting TRBD2. Sequencing input: PBMCs or T cells enriched from blood (not recorded which). The source is a woman aged 40 to 50 who had recovered from COVID-19. The base sequence is TGTGCCAGCAGCCCGGGAGGGTCCTACGAGCAGTACTTC. Translated, it gives CASSPGGSYEQYF.